The 18 T cell receptor beta chains below come from one sample, sequenced in a study of shared clonotypes between healthy human individuals. Assay used: immunoSEQ multiplex PCR; TCRdb lists only in-frame clones, some missing. The sample has approximately 460,000 clones, roughly 80% seen once. Sequenced: PBMCs. The receptors originated from a woman aged 40 to 50 in good health. Some clones in this sample may be carry-over from other donors' samples.

This chain links TRBV7-2 with TRBJ2-7; D gene unclear. There are 13 residues in the CDR3. Germline V gene sequence: CDR1 SGHTA, CDR2 FQGNSA. Trimming stripped 1 base from V and 2 bases from J, with 6 bases between. CDR3 residues: CASSLDQTYEQYF. Written as DNA, the CDR3 is TGTGCCAGCAGCTTAGACCAAACCTACGAGCAGTACTTC.

In the case of this clone: The likely explanation is a read error, given a far larger clone one base away. The sample contains more than one DNA sequence encoding this CDR3. V is TRBV18 and J is TRBJ1-1; D perhaps matches TRBD1 (5 bases). The CDR3 spans 15 residues. V was pared by 6 bases and J by 2 bases, with 16 bases between. From germline, CDR1 is KGHSH and CDR2 LQKENI. The CDR3 region has the DNA TGTGCCAGCTCGTCACCGGGACTCCAAAACACTGAAGCTTTCTTT. It codes for CASSSPGLQNTEAFF.

A single count supports this clone. The genes are TRBV11-2 and TRBJ1-3, with D perhaps matching TRBD1 (6 bases). With 5 bases removed from V and 0 bases from J, the gap between germline ends came to 17 bases. The CDR3 runs to 17 residues. From germline, CDR1 is SGHAT and CDR2 FQNNGV. DNA for the CDR3: TGTGCCAGCAGCCATCGACAGGCACTATACTCTGGAAACACCATATATTTT. It yields the protein CASSHRQALYSGNTIYF.

This sequence joins TRBV30 and TRBJ1-1; D is unresolved. There are 14 residues in the CDR3. Per the germline V gene, CDR1 is GTSNPN and CDR2 is SVGIG (reference sequence). Deletions cut 3 bases from V and 0 bases from J, with 11 bases between. In nucleotides, the CDR3 is TGTGCCTGGAGCGGACTGTTCATGAACACTGAAGCTTTCTTT. Its protein is CAWSGLFMNTEAFF.

This clone was seen only once. V is TRBV4-2 and J is TRBJ2-2; TRBD2 matches 8 bases. The CDR3 consists of 16 residues. After removal of 0 bases from V and 6 bases from J, the junction contained 6 bases not matched to a gene. Germline assignment: CDR1 LGHNA and CDR2 YNFKEQ. The CDR3: CASSQEMGREAGELFF. In DNA form, the CDR3 reads TGTGCCAGCAGCCAAGAAATGGGGCGGGAGGCCGGGGAGCTGTTTTTT.

This clone was seen a few times. V and J are TRBV18 and TRBJ2-7, with D possibly being TRBD1 (6 bases). The CDR3 spans 12 residues. Germline CDR1 is KGHSH and CDR2 is LQKENI. V lost 3 bases and J lost 6, with 9 bases in between. CDR3 coding DNA: TGTGCCAGCTCACCTACAGGGACCGAGCAGTACTTC. Translated: CASSPTGTEQYF.

The rearrangement joins TRBV28 to TRBJ1-1, with D perhaps matching TRBD1 (5 bases). This CDR3 region has 13 residues. Germline CDR1 reads MDHEN; CDR2 reads SYDVKM. V was shortened by 4 bases and J by 4 bases, with 10 bases between the two germline ends. The CDR3 sequence: CASSSGPGTEAFF. CDR3 coding DNA: TGTGCCAGCAGTTCAGGGCCGGGCACTGAAGCTTTCTTT.

This chain links TRBV7-6 with TRBJ1-5; D ambiguous. Trimming shortened V by 1 base and J by 6 bases, and 13 bases separated the two germline ends. CDR3 length: 15 amino acids. CDR1 and CDR2 from the germline V gene are SGHVS and FNYEAQ. CDR3 sequence (DNA): TGTGCCAGCAGCTTAGGCCCTGGTTCGGGTCAGCCCCAGCATTTT. Its protein is CASSLGPGSGQPQHF.

This clone was picked up a small number of times. The CDR3 sequence is CASSERSTGANEKLFF. DNA for the CDR3: TGTGCCAGCAGTGAGCGGTCGACAGGGGCTAATGAAAAACTGTTTTTT. The chain links TRBV2 to TRBJ1-4, with TRBD1 identical over 8 bases. V lost 3 bases and J lost 3; bases outside the gene matches: 6. There are 16 residues in the CDR3. Germline CDR1 is SNHLY and CDR2 is FYNNEI.

CDR3 residues: CASSLKIGQSRANVLTF. The CDR3 nucleotides are TGTGCCAGCAGCTTGAAGATAGGACAAAGTCGGGCCAACGTCCTGACTTTC. This chain uses TRBV12-1 with TRBJ2-6; the table's D gene call, TRBD1, was not cross checked with the DNA. TRBV12-1 is deemed a pseudogene. There are 17 residues in the CDR3.

In this sample, this clone turned up a few times. The rearrangement uses TRBV10-3 and TRBJ2-3, with TRBD1 matching 7 bases. The CDR3 has 12 amino acids. Germline V gene lookup returns CDR1 ENHRY and CDR2 SYGVKD. Germline trimming cut 11 bases from V and 2 bases from J; bases unmatched to any gene: 4. The CDR3 sequence is CAVTGDTDTQYF. CDR3 DNA: TGTGCCGTTACAGGGGACACAGATACGCAGTATTTT.

CDR3 in DNA: TGTGCCAGCAGCCGGACAGGGATAACGAACACCGGGGAGCTGTTTTTT. It specifies CASSRTGITNTGELFF. The gene calls are TRBV2 and TRBJ2-2, with TRBD1 matching over 8 bases. In germline, CDR1 is SNHLY, CDR2 FYNNEI. V lost 6 bases and J lost 0; bases outside the gene matches: 6. The CDR3 spans 16 residues.

With regard to this clone: It differs at one base from a far larger clone, so likely a read error. The CDR3 does not close with the conserved phenylalanine or tryptophan, likely indicating a read error. V and J are TRBV7-8 and TRBJ1-1, with D unclear. Trimming removed 6 bases at V and 2 bases at J, with 10 bases between. The CDR3 is made up of 13 amino acids. Looked up from germline, CDR1 is SGHVS and CDR2 is FQNEAQ. CDR3 in DNA: TGTGCCAGCAGTTCACGACCTAACACTGAAGCTTTCTAT. Its translation: CASSSRPNTEAFY.

To note about this clone: A much larger clone lies one base from this, so it may be a read error. Distinct nucleotide sequences in the sample also encode this CDR3. The chain employs TRBV19 and TRBJ1-5, with D possibly being TRBD1 (5 bases). V lost 6 bases and J lost 2, with 11 bases in between. Germline CDR1 reads LNHDA; CDR2 reads SQIVND (reference sequence). The CDR3 covers 14 residues. The CDR3 DNA follows: TGTGCCAGTAGGAGGCAGGGTGGCAATCAGCCCCAGCATTTT. It translates to CASRRQGGNQPQHF.

This clone was seen a few times. J is TRBJ2-7 and V is TRBV27; D is unresolved. The germline V gene has CDR1 MNHEY and CDR2 SMNVEV (reference sequence). The CDR3 runs 16 residues. Between the trimmed V and J ends, which lost 7 bases and 0 bases, there was a span of 19 bases. The CDR3 nucleotides are TGTGCCAGCACCCCCGGTCCCGGGTTTTTCTCCTACGAGCAGTACTTC. Translating it yields CASTPGPGFFSYEQYF.

The chain joins TRBV4-1 to TRBJ2-7, with D perhaps assigned TRBD1 or TRBD2 (6 bases each). Trimming pared 0 bases from V and 5 bases from J, leaving 17 bases between. Germline V gene lookup returns CDR1 MGHRA and CDR2 YSYEKL. CDR3 length equals 16 residues. CDR3 amino acids: CASSQDLIRRGNEQYF. Here the CDR3 DNA reads TGCGCCAGCAGCCAAGATCTTATAAGGAGGGGGAACGAGCAGTACTTC.

Concerning this clone itself: The same CDR3 also results from other DNA sequences found in this sample. The chain's CDR3 is CASSPSGEETQYF. The CDR3 DNA sequence: TGTGCCAGCTCACCATCGGGGGAAGAGACCCAGTACTTC. The V call is TRBV18, the J call TRBJ2-5, with D perhaps TRBD2 (6 bases). The CDR3 is 13 amino acids. V dropped 2 bases and J dropped 3 bases, with 7 bases sitting between them. Germline CDR1 is KGHSH and CDR2 is LQKENI.

The rearrangement links TRBV28 to TRBJ1-6; D is unclear. The CDR3 has 11 amino acids. The V end lost 8 bases, the J end lost 14 bases, and 13 bases lay between the germline ends. Germline lookup yields CDR1 MDHEN and CDR2 SYDVKM. The CDR3 is CASGPRRTLHF. In DNA form, the CDR3 reads TGTGCCAGCGGGCCTCGTAGGACCCTCCACTTT. Full variable domain (missing parts from reference TRBV28 and TRBJ1-6): DVKVTQSSRYLVKRTGEKVFLECVQDMDHENMFWYRQDPGLGLRLIYFSYDVKMKEKGDIPEGYSVSREKKERFSLILESASTNQTSMYLCASGPRRTLHFGNGTRLTVT.